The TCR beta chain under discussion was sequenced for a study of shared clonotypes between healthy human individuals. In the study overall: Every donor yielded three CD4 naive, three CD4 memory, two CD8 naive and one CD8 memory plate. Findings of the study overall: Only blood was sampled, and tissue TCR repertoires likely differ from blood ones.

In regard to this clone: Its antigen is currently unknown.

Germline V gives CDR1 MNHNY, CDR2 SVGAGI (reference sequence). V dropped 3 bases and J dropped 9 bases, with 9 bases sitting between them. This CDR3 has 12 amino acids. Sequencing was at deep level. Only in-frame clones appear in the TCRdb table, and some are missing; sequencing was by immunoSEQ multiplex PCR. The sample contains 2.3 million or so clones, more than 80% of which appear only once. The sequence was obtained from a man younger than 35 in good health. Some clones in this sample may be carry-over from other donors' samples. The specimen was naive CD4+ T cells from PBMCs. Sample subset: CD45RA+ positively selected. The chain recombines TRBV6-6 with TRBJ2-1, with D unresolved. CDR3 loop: CASSYPIGEQFF. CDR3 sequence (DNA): TGTGCCAGCAGTTATCCCATAGGTGAGCAGTTCTTC.